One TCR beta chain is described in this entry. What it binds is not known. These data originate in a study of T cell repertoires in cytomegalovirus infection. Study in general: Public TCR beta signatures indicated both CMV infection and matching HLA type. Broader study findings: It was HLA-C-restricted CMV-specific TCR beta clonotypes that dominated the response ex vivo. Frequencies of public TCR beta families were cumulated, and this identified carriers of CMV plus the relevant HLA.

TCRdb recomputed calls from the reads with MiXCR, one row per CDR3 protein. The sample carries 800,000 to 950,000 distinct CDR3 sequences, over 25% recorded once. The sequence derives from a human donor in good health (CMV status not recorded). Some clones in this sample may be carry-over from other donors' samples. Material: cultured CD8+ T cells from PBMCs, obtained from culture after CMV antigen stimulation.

The CDR3 DNA reads TGCGCCAGCAGCCAGGCCCCTGGGACTAGCGGGAAAGAGACCCAGTACTTC. This codes for CASSQAPGTSGKETQYF. This rearrangement joins TRBV4-1 to TRBJ2-5, with 13 bases fitting TRBD2. Germline V CDR1 and CDR2: MGHRA, YSYEKL. Trimming removed 3 bases from V and 3 bases from J; junction bases left unmatched: 7. The CDR3 is 17 residues long.